This is a list of T cell receptor beta chains from one sample in a study of blood T cell repertoires in COVID-19. The table came from immunoSEQ multiplex PCR; TCRdb's copy has only in-frame clones and leaves some out. The sample yields roughly 130,000 clones, around 80% seen once. The sample consisted of peripheral blood. These receptors all come from a woman aged 60-75 years with acute or convalescent COVID-19. The CDR3 runs from the conserved cysteine through the conserved F or W. The order of the fields is CDR3 DNA, CDR3 protein, J gene, V gene, D gene, clone size. D genes are given only for firm matches. Size values are once, few and many counts, or a class for expanded clones, and some rows have none.

cdr3_nt: TGTGCCAGCAGCCAAGGACAGCAAGAGACCCAGTACTTC
cdr3_aa: CASSQGQQETQYF
j_call: TRBJ2-5
v_call: TRBV11-2
d_call: .
clone_size: .

cdr3_nt: TGTGCCAGTAGGACGCAAGCAGGGGGAGATACGCAGTATTTT
cdr3_aa: CASRTQAGGDTQYF
j_call: TRBJ2-3
v_call: TRBV19
d_call: TRBD1
clone_size: .

cdr3_nt: TGTGCCAGCAGTGAGGGCGGGAGAAACACCATATATTTT
cdr3_aa: CASSEGGRNTIYF
j_call: TRBJ1-3
v_call: TRBV2
d_call: .
clone_size: .

cdr3_nt: TGTGCCAGCACCCAGGTGGACACCATATATTTT
cdr3_aa: CASTQVDTIYF
j_call: TRBJ1-3
v_call: TRBV11-2
d_call: .
clone_size: .

cdr3_nt: TGCAGCGTTGGGGGCTCAGGGTATACTGAAGCTTTCTTT
cdr3_aa: CSVGGSGYTEAFF
j_call: TRBJ1-1
v_call: TRBV29-1
d_call: .
clone_size: .

cdr3_nt: TGTGCCAGCTCACCAAGCCAACAGATCTATGGCTACACCTTC
cdr3_aa: CASSPSQQIYGYTF
j_call: TRBJ1-2
v_call: TRBV18
d_call: .
clone_size: .

cdr3_nt: TGTGCCAGCAGCGCCGGGACAGCGTCTTCTGTTAATGAAAAACTGTTTTTT
cdr3_aa: CASSAGTASSVNEKLFF
j_call: TRBJ1-4
v_call: TRBV5-5
d_call: TRBD1
clone_size: .

cdr3_nt: TGTGCCAGTAGTTCGGTGAGAGGATTTGAAAAACTGTTTTTT
cdr3_aa: CASSSVRGFEKLFF
j_call: TRBJ1-4
v_call: TRBV19
d_call: .
clone_size: .

cdr3_nt: TGTGCCAGCAGCTCAGGACAGGGAAACACCGGGGAGCTGTTTTTT
cdr3_aa: CASSSGQGNTGELFF
j_call: TRBJ2-2
v_call: TRBV7-2
d_call: TRBD1
clone_size: .

cdr3_nt: TGTGCCAGCAGTTACGGGGCAGGGAACGTTTTTGGCTACACCTTC
cdr3_aa: CASSYGAGNVFGYTF
j_call: TRBJ1-2
v_call: TRBV6-6
d_call: .
clone_size: .

cdr3_nt: TGTGCCAGCATCGAGTCGATGAACACTGAAGCTTTCTTT
cdr3_aa: CASIESMNTEAFF
j_call: TRBJ1-1
v_call: TRBV6-5
d_call: .
clone_size: few

cdr3_nt: TGCGCCAGCAGTGCGGGGGGTGGCACTGAAGCTTTCTTT
cdr3_aa: CASSAGGGTEAFF
j_call: TRBJ1-1
v_call: TRBV10-1
d_call: .
clone_size: .

cdr3_nt: TGTGCCAGCTCTCCCGGGGGGCCCAATGAGCAGTTCTTC
cdr3_aa: CASSPGGPNEQFF
j_call: TRBJ2-1
v_call: TRBV18
d_call: .
clone_size: .

cdr3_nt: TGTGCCAGTAGTATTGGGGGGGTAATCCGAAGCATCTATCAGCCCCAGCATTTT
cdr3_aa: CASSIGGVIRSIYQPQHF
j_call: TRBJ1-5
v_call: TRBV19
d_call: .
clone_size: .

cdr3_nt: TGTGCCAGCAGCTTAGTTTCCGGGGTGGGGACTGAAGCTTTCTTT
cdr3_aa: CASSLVSGVGTEAFF
j_call: TRBJ1-1
v_call: TRBV11-2
d_call: .
clone_size: .

cdr3_nt: TGTGCCTGGAGTGTACAGGAAAACTATGGCTACACCTTC
cdr3_aa: CAWSVQENYGYTF
j_call: TRBJ1-2
v_call: TRBV30
d_call: .
clone_size: once

cdr3_nt: TGTGCCAGCAGCTTCCCGGCTGAGACACTCTACACCTTC
cdr3_aa: CASSFPAETLYTF
j_call: TRBJ1-2
v_call: TRBV7-9
d_call: .
clone_size: .